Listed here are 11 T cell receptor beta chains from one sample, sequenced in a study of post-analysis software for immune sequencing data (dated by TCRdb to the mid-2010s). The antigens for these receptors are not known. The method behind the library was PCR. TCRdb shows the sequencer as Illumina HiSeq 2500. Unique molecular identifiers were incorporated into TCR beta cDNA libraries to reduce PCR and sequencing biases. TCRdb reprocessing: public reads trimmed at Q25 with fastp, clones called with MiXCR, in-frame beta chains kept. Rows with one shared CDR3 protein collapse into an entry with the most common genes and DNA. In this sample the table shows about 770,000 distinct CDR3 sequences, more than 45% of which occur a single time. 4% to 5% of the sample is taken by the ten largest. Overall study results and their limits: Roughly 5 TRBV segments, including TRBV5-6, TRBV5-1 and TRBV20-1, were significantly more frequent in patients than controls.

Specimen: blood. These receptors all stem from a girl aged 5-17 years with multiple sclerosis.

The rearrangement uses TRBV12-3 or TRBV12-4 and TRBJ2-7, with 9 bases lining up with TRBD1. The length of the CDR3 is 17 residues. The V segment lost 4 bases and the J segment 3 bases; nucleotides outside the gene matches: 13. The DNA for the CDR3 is TGTGCCAGCAGTTCCTCGACCGGGACAGGGATGGGCTACGAGCAGTACTTC. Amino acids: CASSSSTGTGMGYEQYF.

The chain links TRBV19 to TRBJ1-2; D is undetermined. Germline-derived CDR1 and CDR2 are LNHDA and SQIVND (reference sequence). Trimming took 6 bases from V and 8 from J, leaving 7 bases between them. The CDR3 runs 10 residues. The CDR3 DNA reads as TGTGCCAGTAGAGACGGGGGCTACACCTTC. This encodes CASRDGGYTF.

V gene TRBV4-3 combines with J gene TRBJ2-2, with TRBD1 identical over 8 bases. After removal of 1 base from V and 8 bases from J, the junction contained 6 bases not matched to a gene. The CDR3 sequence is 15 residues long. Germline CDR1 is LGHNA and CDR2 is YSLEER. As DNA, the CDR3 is TGCGCCAGCAGCCAAGGGTCCAGGGGGCGTGGGGAGCTGTTTTTT. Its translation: CASSQGSRGRGELFF.

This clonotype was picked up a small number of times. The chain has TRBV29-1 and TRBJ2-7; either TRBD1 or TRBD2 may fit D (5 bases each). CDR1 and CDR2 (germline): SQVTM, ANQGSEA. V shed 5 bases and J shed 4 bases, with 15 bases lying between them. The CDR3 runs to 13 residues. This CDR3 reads CSVQSGPLYEQYF. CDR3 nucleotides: TGCAGCGTTCAGTCGGGACCACTATACGAGCAGTACTTC.

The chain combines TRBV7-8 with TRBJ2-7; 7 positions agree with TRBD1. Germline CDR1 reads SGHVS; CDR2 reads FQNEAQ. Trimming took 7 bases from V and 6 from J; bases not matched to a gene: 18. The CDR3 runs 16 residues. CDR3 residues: CASTTILTGQLGEQYF. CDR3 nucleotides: TGTGCCAGCACCACAATCCTGACAGGGCAGTTAGGCGAGCAGTACTTC. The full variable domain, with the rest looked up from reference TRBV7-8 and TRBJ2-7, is GAGVSQSPRYKVAKRGQDVALRCDPISGHVSLFWYQQALGQGPEFLTYFQNEAQLDKSGLPSDRFFAERPEGSVSTLKIQRTQQEDSAVYLCASTTILTGQLGEQYFGPGTRLTVT.

The CDR3 sequence is CASSLFVNQPQHF. DNA for the CDR3: TGTGCCAGCAGCTTGTTTGTGAATCAGCCCCAGCATTTT. V is TRBV5-5 and J is TRBJ1-5; D ambiguous. The CDR3 loop spans 13 amino acids. Germline V gene data show CDR1 as SGHKS and CDR2 as YYEKEE (reference sequence). Trimming took off 1 base at V and 4 bases at J, with 6 bases between the two ends.

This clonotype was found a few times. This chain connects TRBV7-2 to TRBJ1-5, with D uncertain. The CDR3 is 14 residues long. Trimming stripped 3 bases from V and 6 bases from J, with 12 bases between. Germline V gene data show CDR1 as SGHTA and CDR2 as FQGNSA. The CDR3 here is CASSFGGPGQPQHF. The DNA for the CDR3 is TGTGCCAGCAGCTTCGGAGGGCCAGGTCAGCCCCAGCATTTT.

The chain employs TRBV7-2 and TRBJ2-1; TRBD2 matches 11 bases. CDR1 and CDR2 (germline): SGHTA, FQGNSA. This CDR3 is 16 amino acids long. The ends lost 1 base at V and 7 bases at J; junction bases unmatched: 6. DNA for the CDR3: TGTGCCAGCAGCTTAGACCGACTAGCGGGGAGGAATGAGCAGTTCTTC. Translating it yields CASSLDRLAGRNEQFF. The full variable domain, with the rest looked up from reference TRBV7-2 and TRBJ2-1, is GAGVSQSPSNKVTEKGKDVELRCDPISGHTALYWYRQSLGQGLEFLIYFQGNSAPDKSGLPSDRFSAERTGGSVSTLTIQRTQQEDSAVYLCASSLDRLAGRNEQFFGPGTRLTVL.

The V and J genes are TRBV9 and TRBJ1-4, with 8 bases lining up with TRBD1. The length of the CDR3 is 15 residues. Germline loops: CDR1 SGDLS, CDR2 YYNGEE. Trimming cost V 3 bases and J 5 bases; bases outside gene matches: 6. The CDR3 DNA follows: TGTGCCAGCAGCGGGCACGGGACAGGCAATGAAAAACTGTTTTTT. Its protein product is CASSGHGTGNEKLFF.

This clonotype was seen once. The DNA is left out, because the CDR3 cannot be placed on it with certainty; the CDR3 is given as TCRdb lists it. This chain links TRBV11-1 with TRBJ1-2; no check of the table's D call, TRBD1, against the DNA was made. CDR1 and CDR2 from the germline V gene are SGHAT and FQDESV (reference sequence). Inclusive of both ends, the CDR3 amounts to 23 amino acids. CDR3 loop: CASSTHPHSEAFFGQGTNYGYTF.

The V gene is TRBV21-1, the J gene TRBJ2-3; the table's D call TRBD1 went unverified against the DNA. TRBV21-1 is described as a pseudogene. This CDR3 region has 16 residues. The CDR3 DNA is TGTGCCAGCAGCCCCCCGACGGACGGCAGCACAGATACGCAGTATTTT. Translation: CASSPPTDGSTDTQYF.